The 7 T cell receptor beta chains presented below share a single source sample, sequenced in a study of cytomegalovirus exposure and HLA in healthy donors. The primer mix had 60 Vbeta and 13 Jbeta primers. The table came from immunoSEQ multiplex PCR; TCRdb's copy has only in-frame clones and leaves some out. The data contain about 140,000 clones, almost 85% of them singletons. Sequencing input: PBMCs. The receptor set was obtained from a man aged 25 to 40 in good health and CMV-seropositive.

The V gene is TRBV14, the J gene TRBJ2-3, with 8 positions matching TRBD2. Germline V gene lookup returns CDR1 SGHDN and CDR2 FVKESK. V lost 5 bases to trimming and J lost 4 bases; unmatched junction nucleotides: 8. There are 15 residues in the CDR3. The CDR3 sequence is CASSVPRGRSDTQYF. CDR3 nucleotides: TGTGCCAGCAGCGTCCCACGCGGGAGGTCAGATACGCAGTATTTT.

This chain joins TRBV11-3 and TRBJ1-1; 8 bases line up with TRBD1. With 4 bases clipped from V and 5 bases from J, the junction kept 12 bases outside the gene matches. Germline loops: CDR1 SGHNT, CDR2 YENEEA. This CDR3 has 16 amino acids. This CDR3 reads CASSSLQGTGGTEAFF. In DNA form, the CDR3 reads TGTGCCAGCAGCTCCCTCCAGGGGACAGGAGGTACTGAAGCTTTCTTT.

This clone was counted a single time. The chain is built from TRBV15 and TRBJ1-3; D is unclear. CDR3 size: 17 residues. Trimming took 4 bases from V and 2 from J, leaving 18 bases between them. Per the germline V gene, CDR1 is LNHNV and CDR2 is YYDKDF (reference sequence). CDR3 DNA sequence: TGTGCCACCAGCACCCAATATAACTCGGAGCCTGGAAACACCATATATTTT. It codes for CATSTQYNSEPGNTIYF.

The chain uses TRBV5-1 and TRBJ2-3, with D perhaps matching TRBD2 (6 bases). This CDR3 spans 14 amino acids. Trimming removed 4 bases from V and 3 bases from J, with 12 bases in between. CDR1 is SGHRS, CDR2 YFSETQ, per germline. The CDR3 sequence is CASSADSGTDTQYF. The CDR3 DNA is TGCGCCAGCAGCGCGGATAGCGGTACAGATACGCAGTATTTT. The whole variable domain, remainder taken from reference TRBV5-1 and TRBJ2-3, is KAGVTQTPRYLIKTRGQQVTLSCSPISGHRSVSWYQQTPGQGLQFLFEYFSETQRNKGNFPGRFSGRQFSNSRSEMNVSTLELGDSALYLCASSADSGTDTQYFGPGTRLTVL.

The chain is built from TRBV28 and TRBJ1-4, with D possibly TRBD1 on 5 matching bases. Germline V gene lookup returns CDR1 MDHEN and CDR2 SYDVKM. V was cut by 6 bases and J by 4 bases, with 15 bases left in between. The CDR3 is 15 residues long. In nucleotides, the CDR3 is TGTGCCAGCAGCTCCGGGGGGTCCTTTAATGAAAAACTGTTTTTT. Residues: CASSSGGSFNEKLFF.

J is TRBJ1-2 and V is TRBV6-5; the D gene is possibly TRBD1 (5 bases). Trimming pared 2 bases from V and 5 bases from J, leaving 6 bases between. Germline V gene lookup returns CDR1 MNHEY and CDR2 SVGAGI. The CDR3 runs to 12 residues. The CDR3 nucleotides are TGTGCCAGCAGTTACGCAGGGTATGGCTACACCTTC. It is translated as CASSYAGYGYTF.

The chain carries TRBV19 and TRBJ2-7, with 9 bases fitting TRBD2. Unmatched junction bases numbered 5, after V lost 6 bases and J lost 2 bases. The length of the CDR3 is 14 residues. Germline loops: CDR1 LNHDA, CDR2 SQIVND (reference sequence). CDR3 residues: CASRLTSGTYEQYF. The CDR3 DNA reads TGTGCCAGTAGGCTGACTAGCGGTACCTACGAGCAGTACTTC.